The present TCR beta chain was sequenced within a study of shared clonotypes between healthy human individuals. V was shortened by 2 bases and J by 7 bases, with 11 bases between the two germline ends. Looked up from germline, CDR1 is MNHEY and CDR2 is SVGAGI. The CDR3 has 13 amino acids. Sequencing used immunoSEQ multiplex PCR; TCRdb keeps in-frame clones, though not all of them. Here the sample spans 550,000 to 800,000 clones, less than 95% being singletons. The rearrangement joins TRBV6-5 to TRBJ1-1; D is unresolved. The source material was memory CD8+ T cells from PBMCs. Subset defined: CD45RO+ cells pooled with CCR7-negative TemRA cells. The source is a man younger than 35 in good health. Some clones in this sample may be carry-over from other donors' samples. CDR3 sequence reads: CASSYIRSVEAFF. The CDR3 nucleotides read TGTGCCAGCAGTTACATCAGGTCGGTTGAAGCTTTCTTT.